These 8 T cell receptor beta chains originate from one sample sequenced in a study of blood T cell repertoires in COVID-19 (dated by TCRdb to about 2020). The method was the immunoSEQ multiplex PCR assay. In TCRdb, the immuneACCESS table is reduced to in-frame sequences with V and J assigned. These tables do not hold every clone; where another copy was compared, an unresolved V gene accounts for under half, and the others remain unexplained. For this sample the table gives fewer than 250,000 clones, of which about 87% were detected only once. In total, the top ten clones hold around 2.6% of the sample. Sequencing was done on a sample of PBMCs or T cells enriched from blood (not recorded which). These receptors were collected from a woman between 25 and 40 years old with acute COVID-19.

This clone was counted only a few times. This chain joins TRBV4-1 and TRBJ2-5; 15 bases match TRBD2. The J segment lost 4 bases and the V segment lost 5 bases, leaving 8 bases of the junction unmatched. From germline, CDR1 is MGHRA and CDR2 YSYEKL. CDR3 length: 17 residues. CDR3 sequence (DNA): TGCGCCAGCAGCTTTCGGACTAGCGGGGGGGCCCTAGAGACCCAGTACTTC. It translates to CASSFRTSGGALETQYF.

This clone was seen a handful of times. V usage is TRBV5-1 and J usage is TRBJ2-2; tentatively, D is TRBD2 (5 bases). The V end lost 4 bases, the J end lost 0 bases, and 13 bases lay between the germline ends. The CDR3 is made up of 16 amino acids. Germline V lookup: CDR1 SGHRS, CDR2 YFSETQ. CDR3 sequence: CASSPEGSANTGELFF. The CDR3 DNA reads TGCGCCAGCAGCCCCGAGGGCAGCGCGAACACCGGGGAGCTGTTTTTT. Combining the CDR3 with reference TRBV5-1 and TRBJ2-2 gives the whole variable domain KAGVTQTPRYLIKTRGQQVTLSCSPISGHRSVSWYQQTPGQGLQFLFEYFSETQRNKGNFPGRFSGRQFSNSRSEMNVSTLELGDSALYLCASSPEGSANTGELFFGEGSRLTVL.

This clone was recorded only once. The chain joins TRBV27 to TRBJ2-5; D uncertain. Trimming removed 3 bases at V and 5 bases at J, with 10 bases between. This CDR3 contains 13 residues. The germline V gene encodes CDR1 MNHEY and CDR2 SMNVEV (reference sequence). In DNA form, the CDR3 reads TGTGCCAGCAGTTTCTCGTTCAGGGAGACCCAGTACTTC. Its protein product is CASSFSFRETQYF.

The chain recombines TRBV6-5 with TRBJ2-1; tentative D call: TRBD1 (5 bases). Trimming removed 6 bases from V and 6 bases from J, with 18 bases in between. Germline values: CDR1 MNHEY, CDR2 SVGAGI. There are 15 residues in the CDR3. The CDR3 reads CASRWRQTDFNEQFF. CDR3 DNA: TGTGCCAGCAGGTGGCGACAGACAGATTTCAATGAGCAGTTCTTC.

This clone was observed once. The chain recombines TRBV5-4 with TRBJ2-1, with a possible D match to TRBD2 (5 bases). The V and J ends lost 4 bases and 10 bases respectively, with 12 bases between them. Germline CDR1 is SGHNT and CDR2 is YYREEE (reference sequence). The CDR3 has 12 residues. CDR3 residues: CASSPAGGEQFF. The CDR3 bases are TGTGCCAGCAGCCCCGCCGGCGGGGAGCAGTTCTTC.

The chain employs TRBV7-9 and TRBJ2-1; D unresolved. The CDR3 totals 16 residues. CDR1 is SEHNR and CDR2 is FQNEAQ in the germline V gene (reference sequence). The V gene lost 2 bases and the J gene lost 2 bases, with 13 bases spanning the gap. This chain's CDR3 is CASSLRGRVPYNEQFF. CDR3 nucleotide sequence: TGTGCCAGCAGCTTAAGAGGTAGAGTCCCCTACAATGAGCAGTTCTTC.

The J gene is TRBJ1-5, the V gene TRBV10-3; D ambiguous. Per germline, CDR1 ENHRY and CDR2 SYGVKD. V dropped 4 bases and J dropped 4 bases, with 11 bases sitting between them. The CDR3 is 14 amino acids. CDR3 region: CAISVDGGNQPQHF. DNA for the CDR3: TGTGCCATCAGTGTCGATGGAGGAAATCAGCCCCAGCATTTT.

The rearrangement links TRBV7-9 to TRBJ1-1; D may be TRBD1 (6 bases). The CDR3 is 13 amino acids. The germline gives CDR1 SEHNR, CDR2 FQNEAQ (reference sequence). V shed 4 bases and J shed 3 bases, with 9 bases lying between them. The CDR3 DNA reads TGTGCCAGCAGCTCTACAGGGTACACTGAAGCTTTCTTT. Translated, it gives CASSSTGYTEAFF.